This T cell receptor beta chain was profiled in a study of beta chain features in type 1 diabetes. Study-level points and caveats: Here, the possible influence of HLA type (on TCRB rearrangement) remained unresolved. There was a moderate but significant shortening of TCRB CDR3s in all four CD4+ subsets of Type 1 diabetes patients.

Germline CDR1 MNHNY, CDR2 SVGAGI (reference sequence). CDR3 size: 13 residues. Trimming took off 9 bases at V and 3 bases at J, with 12 bases between the two ends. Of the isolated RNA, all was reverse transcribed, and so the sequenced material was expressed TCRB transcripts. The repertoire was sequenced with immunoSEQ multiplex PCR; TCRdb's copy has only in-frame clones and lacks some. The top ten clones hold roughly 0.015% of a sample with fewer than 450,000 clones, around an eighth of them seen once. This clone has more than one count but fewer than ten. As yet, its antigen is unknown. The V call is TRBV6-6, the J call TRBJ1-5, with D possibly matching TRBD1 (5 bases). The receptor comes from a woman between 18 and 30 years old with type 1 diabetes. Sequencing used naive CD4+ T cells from blood. In DNA form, the CDR3 reads TGTGCCAGTATCCAGGGTATCAATCAGCCCCAGCATTTT. Translating it yields CASIQGINQPQHF.